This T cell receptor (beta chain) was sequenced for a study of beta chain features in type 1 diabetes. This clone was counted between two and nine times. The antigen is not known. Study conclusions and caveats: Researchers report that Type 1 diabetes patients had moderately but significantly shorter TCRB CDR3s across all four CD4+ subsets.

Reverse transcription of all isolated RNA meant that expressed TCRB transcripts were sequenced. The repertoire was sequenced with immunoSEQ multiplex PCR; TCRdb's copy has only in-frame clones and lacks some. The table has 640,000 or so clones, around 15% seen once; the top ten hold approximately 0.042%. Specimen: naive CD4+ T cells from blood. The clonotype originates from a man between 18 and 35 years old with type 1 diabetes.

The CDR3 region has the DNA TGTGCCAGTAGTATAGTCCGAGGGGAGGGCTCCTACAATGAGCAGTTCTTC. This codes for CASSIVRGEGSYNEQFF. This chain connects TRBV19 to TRBJ2-1, with 7 bases identical to TRBD2. The germline V gene encodes CDR1 LNHDA and CDR2 SQIVND (reference sequence). The V segment lost 1 base and the J segment 0 bases; nucleotides outside the gene matches: 6. This CDR3 has 17 residues. The full variable domain, with the rest looked up from reference TRBV19 and TRBJ2-1, is DGGITQSPKYLFRKEGQNVTLSCEQNLNHDAMYWYRQDPGQGLRLIYYSQIVNDFQKGDIAEGYSVSREKKESFPLTVTSAQKNPTAFYLCASSIVRGEGSYNEQFFGPGTRLTVL.